What follows describes a single T cell receptor beta chain. Its antigen is not known. Sequence at one end of the junction differs from germline and may be a read error. Germline V CDR1 and CDR2: SNHLY, FYNNEI. This CDR3 has 15 amino acids. This sample was included in a study of cytomegalovirus exposure and HLA in healthy donors. Study-wide points: In a later analysis, TCR beta V- and J-gene trimming showed a link to a missense DCLRE1C variant. Many donors carried some public TCRs, although rarity characterized most TCR sequences. HLA restriction was apparent for most CMV-associated TCR beta chains in a later analysis. The investigators catalogued 150 or so TCR beta chains as cytomegalovirus-associated.

Amplification used 60 Vbeta primers and 13 Jbeta primers. Profiled with immunoSEQ multiplex PCR; TCRdb holds only in-frame clones, not every one. The table has hundreds of thousands of clones, just over 75% seen once; the top ten hold about 2.5%. Specimen: PBMCs. The source of this sequence is an older woman in good health and CMV-seropositive. This chain joins TRBV2 and TRBJ2-5; 12 nucleotides align to TRBD2. CDR3 in amino acids: CASTLGLAGSETLYF. DNA of the CDR3: TGTGCCAGCACCCTCGGACTAGCGGGGAGCGAGACCCTGTACTTC.